These T cell receptor beta chains were read from a single sample in a study of T cell repertoires in cytomegalovirus infection. These receptors' targets are unknown. From the reads, TCRdb called clonotypes with MiXCR, one entry per CDR3 protein. The table shows fewer than 65,000 distinct CDR3 sequences, with 20% to 25% occurring only once. The sample in question was CD8+ T cells from cultured PBMCs, obtained from culture after CMV antigen stimulation. The receptors derive from a human donor in good health (CMV status not recorded). Some clones in this sample may be carry-over from other donors' samples. Both conserved end residues are trimmed from each CDR3. The order of the fields is V gene, CDR3 protein.

V: TRBV20-1; CDR3: SARGTGGGIEQY
V: TRBV6-2/TRBV6-3; CDR3: ASSYQGTSGRGRYNEQF
V: TRBV27; CDR3: ASSLLWDSRDEQF
V: TRBV5-4; CDR3: ASSLDRGPGQPQH
V: TRBV29-1; CDR3: IVWTQGTYNEQF
V: TRBV7-9; CDR3: ASSPKTGYEQY
V: TRBV11-2; CDR3: ASSSRRDRRKETQY
V: TRBV7-2; CDR3: ASSLLYAEAF
V: TRBV2; CDR3: ASRGSEQF
V: TRBV28; CDR3: ASNSVRGQPQH
V: TRBV28; CDR3: ASSSLTGFQVEAF
V: TRBV15; CDR3: ATSPRGGLRNEQF
V: TRBV20-1; CDR3: SATYRGAGNTIY
V: TRBV7-2; CDR3: ASSLGTTPLTEAF
V: TRBV7-2; CDR3: ASSLAVSYNEQF
V: TRBV13; CDR3: ASSLGRTVSGANVLT
V: TRBV27; CDR3: ASSLGTGGPYEQY
V: TRBV7-2; CDR3: ASSLDKSGGGTDTQY
V: TRBV6-5; CDR3: ARSYTSGGHTQY
V: TRBV12-3/TRBV12-4; CDR3: ASSLERRLATNEKLF
V: TRBV6-6; CDR3: ASSYQPAYEQY
V: TRBV7-3; CDR3: ASSPRWGSTDTQY
V: TRBV20-1; CDR3: SATSLQGAGETQY
V: TRBV7-2; CDR3: ASSYTEGTEAF
V: TRBV27; CDR3: ASSSGMRYGYT
V: TRBV7-3; CDR3: ASSLVGSADTQY
V: TRBV7-9; CDR3: ASSLGITEAF
V: TRBV7-2; CDR3: ASSLTGNEQY
V: TRBV7-9; CDR3: ASSLAGSSIYNEQF
V: TRBV11-2; CDR3: ASSLVSGGKTQY
V: TRBV13; CDR3: ASSGQGAFDSPLH
V: TRBV7-8; CDR3: ASSLVRVWESRVVANSPLH
V: TRBV7-3; CDR3: ASSAGQAREQF
V: TRBV9; CDR3: ASSQGVGPSEQY
V: TRBV4-3; CDR3: ASSQDGSGSYNEQF
V: TRBV7-9; CDR3: ASSRDAGDRRPNYGYT
V: TRBV12-3/TRBV12-4; CDR3: ASSFADEAF
V: TRBV27; CDR3: ASSVGQGGPEQY
V: TRBV11-2; CDR3: ASSRGGRGQETQY